Presented here are 16 T cell receptor beta chains from one specimen sequenced in a study of beta chain features in type 1 diabetes. Overall study results and limits: Shorter TCRB CDR3s, moderately but significantly so, were found in Type 1 diabetes patients in all four CD4+ subsets.

No antigens are known for them. TCRB transcripts that were expressed got sequenced, as all of the isolated RNA had been reverse transcribed. Sequencing was performed with immunoSEQ multiplex PCR; in TCRdb, only in-frame clones are kept and a portion is missing. The sample holds hundreds of thousands of clones; 11% to 15% are singletons and the top ten take nearly 0.04%. Sequencing used naive CD4+ T cells from blood. Receptors were obtained from a man aged 18 to 29 with type 1 diabetes.

The sample holds a few counts of this clone. This specimen includes other DNA sequences encoding the same CDR3. The gene calls are TRBV30 and TRBJ1-5; no clear D. From germline, CDR1 is GTSNPN and CDR2 SVGIG (reference sequence). CDR3 length equals 13 residues. Trimming took 2 bases from V and 3 from J, leaving 8 bases between them. The chain's CDR3 is CAWSLGPNQPQHF. CDR3 DNA: TGTGCCTGGAGTCTTGGACCCAATCAGCCCCAGCATTTT.

This clone has a handful of counts. V and J are TRBV27 and TRBJ1-6; 11 nucleotides line up with TRBD1. The CDR3 runs to 16 residues. Germline assignment: CDR1 MNHEY and CDR2 SMNVEV (reference sequence). Unmatched junction bases numbered 7, after V lost 7 bases and J lost 5 bases. The chain's CDR3 is CASTWDRGNDNSPLHF. In DNA form, the CDR3 reads TGTGCCAGCACCTGGGACAGGGGGAACGATAATTCACCCCTCCACTTT.

J is TRBJ2-1 and V is TRBV7-2, with D perhaps matching TRBD1 (6 bases). In germline, CDR1 is SGHTA, CDR2 FQGNSA. Trimming stripped 5 bases from V and 6 bases from J, with 11 bases between. This CDR3 has 13 amino acids. This chain's CDR3 is CASSADRSNEQFF. As DNA, the CDR3 is TGTGCCAGCAGCGCGGACAGAAGCAATGAGCAGTTCTTC.

The chain links TRBV5-1 to TRBJ2-5; tentative D call: TRBD2 (5 bases). The V end was cut by 4 bases, the J end by 2 bases, with 12 bases between. The CDR3 contains 14 residues. The V gene's germline CDR1 is SGHRS and CDR2 YFSETQ. This CDR3 reads CASSESGIQETQYF. In nucleotides, the CDR3 is TGCGCCAGCAGCGAATCCGGGATACAAGAGACCCAGTACTTC.

The chain uses TRBV6-5 and TRBJ2-5; D gene ambiguous. With 7 bases removed from V and 2 bases from J, the gap between germline ends came to 11 bases. The CDR3 loop spans 13 amino acids. Germline V CDR1 and CDR2: MNHEY, SVGAGI. CDR3 bases: TGTGCCAGCACCAGGTGGGGACAAGAGACCCAGTACTTC. Translating gives CASTRWGQETQYF.

The chain couples TRBV18 to TRBJ2-7; 12 bases match TRBD1. V shed 5 bases, J shed 4 bases, and the junction held 6 bases outside the gene matches. Germline CDR1 is KGHSH and CDR2 is LQKENI. This CDR3 is built from 15 residues. The CDR3 nucleotides read TGTGCCAGCTCATCCGGGACAGGGGGCCCTTACGAGCAGTACTTC. Encoded protein: CASSSGTGGPYEQYF.

This chain links TRBV29-1 with TRBJ2-3, with TRBD2 identical over 8 bases. The germline V gene encodes CDR1 SQVTM and CDR2 ANQGSEA. This CDR3 region has 12 residues. After removal of 7 bases from V and 1 base from J, the junction contained 1 base not matched to a gene. The CDR3 region is CSAAGGTDTQYF. The CDR3 DNA reads TGCAGCGCAGCGGGGGGCACAGATACGCAGTATTTT.

Only a few counts were recorded for this clone. The chain carries TRBV7-2 and TRBJ2-3, with a weak D call TRBD1 (6 bases). The V gene's germline CDR1 is SGHTA and CDR2 FQGNSA. The CDR3 has 15 residues. The V end lost 0 bases, the J end lost 3 bases, and 10 bases lay between the germline ends. CDR3 DNA sequence: TGTGCCAGCAGCTTAGCTAGGACAGAAACAGATACGCAGTATTTT. Encoded protein: CASSLARTETDTQYF.

This chain connects TRBV7-9 to TRBJ1-1; the match to TRBD1 covers 7 bases. Germline V gene sequence: CDR1 SEHNR, CDR2 FQNEAQ (reference sequence). This CDR3 is 12 amino acids long. Germline trimming cut 6 bases from V and 11 bases from J; bases unmatched to any gene: 9. Written as DNA, the CDR3 is TGTGCCAGCAGGACCGGGGACAGCCGGGCTTTCTTT. It yields the protein CASRTGDSRAFF.

J is TRBJ1-4 and V is TRBV5-1, with a possible D match to TRBD1 (5 bases). Looked up from germline, CDR1 is SGHRS and CDR2 is YFSETQ. V lost 4 bases to trimming and J lost 12 bases, with 16 bases between them. The CDR3 is 13 residues long. The CDR3 sequence: CASSPSGTRELFF. In DNA form, the CDR3 reads TGCGCCAGCAGCCCTAGTGGGACCCGGGAACTGTTTTTT.

This chain joins TRBV5-1 and TRBJ2-5; the D is unclear. Germline loops: CDR1 SGHRS, CDR2 YFSETQ. CDR3 length: 13 amino acids. Trimming took 1 base from V and 3 from J, leaving 7 bases between them. CDR3 DNA: TGCGCCAGCAGCTTGAGCCAAGAAGAGACCCAGTACTTC. Encoded protein: CASSLSQEETQYF.

The genes are TRBV23-1 and TRBJ2-3; the match to TRBD2 covers 9 bases. TRBV23-1 is assigned to the ORF class and has an uncertain function. The CDR3 runs to 15 residues. V was pared by 2 bases and J by 7 bases, with 7 bases of the junction left unmatched. The DNA for the CDR3 is TGCGCCAGCAGTCAAAGGGCGGGGGGGCGAAATACGCAGTATTTT. Translated: CASSQRAGGRNTQYF.

This clone was found a few times. The J gene is TRBJ2-7, the V gene TRBV9, with D unresolved. This CDR3 comprises 15 residues. CDR1 and CDR2 (germline): SGDLS, YYNGEE. Between the trimmed V and J ends, which lost 4 bases and 1 base, there was a span of 15 bases. The CDR3: CASSPYEIRSYEQYF. DNA for the CDR3: TGTGCCAGCAGCCCCTATGAGATCCGTTCCTACGAGCAGTACTTC.

Turning to this clone: Within the sample, other DNA sequences also encode this same CDR3. The chain carries TRBV30 and TRBJ1-5; perhaps TRBD1 as D (5 bases). Germline CDR1 is GTSNPN and CDR2 is SVGIG (reference sequence). The CDR3 has 13 amino acids. The V and J ends lost 1 base and 1 base respectively, with 5 bases between them. The CDR3 coding sequence is TGTGCCTGGAGTGACAGGAGCAATCAGCCCCAGCATTTT. Residues: CAWSDRSNQPQHF.

This clone was recorded a few times. V usage is TRBV27 and J usage is TRBJ2-1; the D gene is possibly TRBD1 (5 bases). CDR1 MNHEY and CDR2 SMNVEV come from the germline V gene (reference sequence). The CDR3 is made up of 13 amino acids. Deletions cut 2 bases from V and 8 bases from J, with 10 bases between. The DNA of the CDR3 is TGTGCCAGCAGTTTACAGGGCGGCTATGAGCAGTTCTTC. It codes for CASSLQGGYEQFF.

A few counts support this clone. The chain is built from TRBV2 and TRBJ1-2; D not resolved. V shed 3 bases and J shed 9 bases, with 8 bases lying between them. The CDR3 is 11 residues long. Germline V lookup: CDR1 SNHLY, CDR2 FYNNEI. CDR3 DNA sequence: TGTGCCAGCAGTGACGGACGGAGCTACACCTTC. Protein: CASSDGRSYTF. The full variable domain, rest sourced from reference TRBV2 and TRBJ1-2, is EPEVTQTPSHQVTQMGQEVILRCVPISNHLYFYWYRQILGQKVEFLVSFYNNEISEKSEIFDDQFSVERPDGSNFTLKIRSTKLEDSAMYFCASSDGRSYTFGSGTRLTVV.